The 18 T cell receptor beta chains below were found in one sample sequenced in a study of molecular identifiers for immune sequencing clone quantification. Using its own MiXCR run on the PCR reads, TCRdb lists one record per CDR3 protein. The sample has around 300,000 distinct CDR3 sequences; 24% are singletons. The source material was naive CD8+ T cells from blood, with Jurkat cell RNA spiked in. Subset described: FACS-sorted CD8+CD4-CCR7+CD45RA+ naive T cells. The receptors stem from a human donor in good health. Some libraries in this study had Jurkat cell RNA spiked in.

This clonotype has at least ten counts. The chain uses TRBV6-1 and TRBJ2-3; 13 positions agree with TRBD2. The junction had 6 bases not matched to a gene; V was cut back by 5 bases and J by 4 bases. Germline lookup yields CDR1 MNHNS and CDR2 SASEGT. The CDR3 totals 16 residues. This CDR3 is CASSLRTSGSSDTQYF. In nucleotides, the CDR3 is TGTGCCAGCAGTCTACGGACTAGCGGGAGCTCAGATACGCAGTATTTT.

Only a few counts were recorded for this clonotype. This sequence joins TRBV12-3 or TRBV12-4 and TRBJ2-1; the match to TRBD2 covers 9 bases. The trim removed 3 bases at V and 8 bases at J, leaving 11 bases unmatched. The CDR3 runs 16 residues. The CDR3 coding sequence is TGTGCCAGCAGTTTCTCAGGGACTAGCAGGGTCCATGAGCAGTTCTTC. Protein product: CASSFSGTSRVHEQFF.

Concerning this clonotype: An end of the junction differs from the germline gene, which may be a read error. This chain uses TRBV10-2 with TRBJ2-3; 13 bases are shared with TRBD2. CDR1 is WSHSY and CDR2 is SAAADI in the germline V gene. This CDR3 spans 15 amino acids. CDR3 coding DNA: TGCGCTAGCAGTGGGACTAGCGGGGCGTGGGATACGCAGTATTTT. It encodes CASSGTSGAWDTQYF.

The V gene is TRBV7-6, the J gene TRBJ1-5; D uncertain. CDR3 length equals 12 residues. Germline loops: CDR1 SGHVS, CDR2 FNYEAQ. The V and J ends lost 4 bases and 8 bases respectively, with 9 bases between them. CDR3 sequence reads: CASSSLSEPQHF. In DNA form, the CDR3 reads TGTGCCAGCAGCTCACTCTCCGAGCCCCAGCATTTT.

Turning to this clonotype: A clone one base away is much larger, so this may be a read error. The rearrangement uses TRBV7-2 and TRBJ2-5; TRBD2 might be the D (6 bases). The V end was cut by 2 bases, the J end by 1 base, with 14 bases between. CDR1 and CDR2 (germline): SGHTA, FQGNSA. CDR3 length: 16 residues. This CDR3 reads CASSLYASATQETQYF. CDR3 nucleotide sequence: TGTGCCAGCAGCTTATACGCTAGCGCAACCCAAGAGACCCAGTACTTC. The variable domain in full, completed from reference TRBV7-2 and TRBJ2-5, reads GAGVSQSPSNKVTEKGKDVELRCDPISGHTALYWYRQSLGQGLEFLIYFQGNSAPDKSGLPSDRFSAERTGGSVSTLTIQRTQQEDSAVYLCASSLYASATQETQYFGPGTRLLVL.

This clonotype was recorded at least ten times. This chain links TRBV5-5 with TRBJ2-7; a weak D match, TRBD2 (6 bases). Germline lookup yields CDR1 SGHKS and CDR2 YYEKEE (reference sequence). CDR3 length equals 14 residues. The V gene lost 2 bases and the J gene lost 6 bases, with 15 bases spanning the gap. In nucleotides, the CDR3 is TGTGCCAGCAGCTTTGGAGGGGCCACAGGCGAGCAGTACTTC. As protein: CASSFGGATGEQYF.

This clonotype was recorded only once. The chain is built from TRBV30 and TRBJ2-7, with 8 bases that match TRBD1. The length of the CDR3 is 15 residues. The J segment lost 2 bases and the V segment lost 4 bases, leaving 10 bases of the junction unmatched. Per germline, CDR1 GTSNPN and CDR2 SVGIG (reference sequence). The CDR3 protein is CAWKRFQGAPYEQYF. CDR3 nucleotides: TGTGCCTGGAAACGATTCCAGGGGGCCCCCTACGAGCAGTACTTC.

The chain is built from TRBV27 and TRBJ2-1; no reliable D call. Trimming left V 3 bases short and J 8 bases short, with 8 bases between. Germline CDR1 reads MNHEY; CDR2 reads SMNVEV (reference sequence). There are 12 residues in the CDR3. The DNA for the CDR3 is TGTGCCAGCAGTTTGCTGAACGATGAGCAGTTCTTC. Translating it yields CASSLLNDEQFF.

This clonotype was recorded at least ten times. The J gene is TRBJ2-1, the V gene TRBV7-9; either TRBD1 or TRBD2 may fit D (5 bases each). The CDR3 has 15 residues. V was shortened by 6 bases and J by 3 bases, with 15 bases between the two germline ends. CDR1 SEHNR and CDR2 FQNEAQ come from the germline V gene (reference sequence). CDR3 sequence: CASSVWDRNYNEQFF. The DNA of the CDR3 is TGTGCCAGCAGTGTCTGGGACCGCAACTACAATGAGCAGTTCTTC.

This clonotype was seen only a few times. The CDR3, as DNA: TGCGCCAGCAGCCAAGCGGCGGTGGGGGTGGGGAATTCACCCCTCCACTTT. It specifies CASSQAAVGVGNSPLHF. The chain is built from TRBV4-1 and TRBJ1-6, with D possibly TRBD1 on 5 matching bases. Germline V gene lookup returns CDR1 MGHRA and CDR2 YSYEKL. V shed 1 base and J shed 7 bases, with 17 bases lying between them. There are 17 residues in the CDR3.

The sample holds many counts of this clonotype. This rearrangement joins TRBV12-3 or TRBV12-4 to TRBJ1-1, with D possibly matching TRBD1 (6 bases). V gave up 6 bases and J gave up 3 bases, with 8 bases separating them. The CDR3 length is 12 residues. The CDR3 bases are TGTGCCAGCAGGACAGGTTACACTGAAGCTTTCTTT. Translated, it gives CASRTGYTEAFF.

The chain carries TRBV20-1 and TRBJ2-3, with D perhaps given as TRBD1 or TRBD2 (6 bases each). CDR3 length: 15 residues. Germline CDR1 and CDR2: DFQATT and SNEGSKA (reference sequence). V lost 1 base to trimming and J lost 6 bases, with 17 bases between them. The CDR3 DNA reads TGCAGTGCTAGAGGCGGCTGGGGGGCGCATGATACGCAGTATTTT. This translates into CSARGGWGAHDTQYF.

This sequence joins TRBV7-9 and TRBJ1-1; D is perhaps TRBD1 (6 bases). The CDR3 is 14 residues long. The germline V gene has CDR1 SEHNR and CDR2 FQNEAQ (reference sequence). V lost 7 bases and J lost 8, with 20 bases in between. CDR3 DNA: TGTGCCAGCACCGGGGGCCCGGGATTGGTCGAAGCTTTCTTT. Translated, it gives CASTGGPGLVEAFF.

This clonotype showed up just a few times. This chain's CDR3 is CASSMGERSGANVLTF. Here the CDR3 DNA reads TGTGCCAGTAGTATGGGGGAGCGCTCTGGGGCCAACGTCCTGACTTTC. The chain employs TRBV19 and TRBJ2-6; tentatively, D is TRBD1 or TRBD2 (5 bases each). Germline CDR1 is LNHDA and CDR2 is SQIVND (reference sequence). The V end lost 3 bases, the J end lost 0 bases, and 9 bases lay between the germline ends. The CDR3 is made up of 16 amino acids. The full variable domain, with the rest looked up from reference TRBV19 and TRBJ2-6, is DGGITQSPKYLFRKEGQNVTLSCEQNLNHDAMYWYRQDPGQGLRLIYYSQIVNDFQKGDIAEGYSVSREKKESFPLTVTSAQKNPTAFYLCASSMGERSGANVLTFGAGSRLTVL.

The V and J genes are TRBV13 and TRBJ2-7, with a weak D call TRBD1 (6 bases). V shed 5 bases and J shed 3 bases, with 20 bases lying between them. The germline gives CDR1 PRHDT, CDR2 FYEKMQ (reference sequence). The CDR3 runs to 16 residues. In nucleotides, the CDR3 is TGTGCCAGCAGCCCCGCCGGGGACAAGCCCTTCTACGAGCAGTACTTC. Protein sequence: CASSPAGDKPFYEQYF.

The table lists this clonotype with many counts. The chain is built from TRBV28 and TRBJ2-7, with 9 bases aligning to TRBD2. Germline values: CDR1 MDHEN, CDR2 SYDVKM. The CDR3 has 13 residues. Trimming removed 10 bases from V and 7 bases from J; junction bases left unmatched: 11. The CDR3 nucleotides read TGTGCCACCCTAGGGCTAGCGGGAAGTGAGCAGTACTTC. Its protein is CATLGLAGSEQYF. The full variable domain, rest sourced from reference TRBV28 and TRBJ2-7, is DVKVTQSSRYLVKRTGEKVFLECVQDMDHENMFWYRQDPGLGLRLIYFSYDVKMKEKGDIPEGYSVSREKKERFSLILESASTNQTSMYLCATLGLAGSEQYFGPGTRLTVT.

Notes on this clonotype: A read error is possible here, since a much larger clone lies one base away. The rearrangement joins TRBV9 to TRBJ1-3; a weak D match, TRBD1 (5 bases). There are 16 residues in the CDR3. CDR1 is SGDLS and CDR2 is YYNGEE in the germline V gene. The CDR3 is CACSAPREGTGNTIYF. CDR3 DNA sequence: TGTGCCTGCAGCGCCCCCCGTGAGGGGACTGGAAACACCATATATTTT.

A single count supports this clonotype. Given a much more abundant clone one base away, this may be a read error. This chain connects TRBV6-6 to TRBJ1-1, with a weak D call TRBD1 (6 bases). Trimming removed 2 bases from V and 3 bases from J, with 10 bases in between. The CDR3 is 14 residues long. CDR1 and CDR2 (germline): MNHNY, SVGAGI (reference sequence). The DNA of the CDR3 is TGTGCCAGCAGTTACCCGCCAGGGGACACTGAAGCTTTCTTT. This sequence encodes CASSYPPGDTEAFF.